A selection of T cell receptor beta chains follows, all from one sample in a study of T cell repertoires in cytomegalovirus infection. TCRdb recomputed calls from the reads with MiXCR, one row per CDR3 protein. Seen here are around 280,000 distinct CDR3 sequences, around 15% observed once, and the top ten hold around 8.8%. The sequenced sample was PBMCs. The receptor set was obtained from a human donor in good health (CMV status not recorded). Some clones in this sample may be carry-over from other donors' samples. Each CDR3 is given with its conserved first and last residue. Fields, in order: V gene, CDR3 length, J gene, clone size, D gene, CDR3 protein, CDR3 DNA. The D gene is left open where the match is weak. Not all rows give a size; the values are once, few, many and, for expanded clones, a class.

>TRBV7-3|16|TRBJ2-1|many|-
CASSLYVTATYNEQFF
TGTGCCAGCAGCTTATACGTCACGGCGACCTACAATGAGCAGTTCTTC
>TRBV4-2|17|TRBJ2-2|few|TRBD1
CASSQANPGQGAGELFF
TGTGCCAGCAGCCAAGCGAACCCGGGACAGGGGGCCGGGGAGCTGTTTTTT
>TRBV14|16|TRBJ2-5|-|-
CASSQDGGYSRETQYF
TGTGCCAGCAGCCAAGACGGGGGATACTCGAGGGAGACCCAGTACTTC
>TRBV7-2|14|TRBJ1-1|many|TRBD1
CASSPDRDWTEAFF
TGTGCCAGCAGCCCGGACAGGGATTGGACTGAAGCTTTCTTT
>TRBV6-4|13|TRBJ1-1|-|-
CASPLGQNTEAFF
TGTGCCAGCCCCTTGGGACAGAACACTGAAGCTTTCTTT
>TRBV20-1|16|TRBJ2-3|-|-
CSAQDLASRVTDTQYF
TGCAGTGCTCAAGACCTAGCGTCGAGGGTCACAGATACGCAGTATTTT
>TRBV5-5|15|TRBJ1-4|many|-
CASSPTETTNEKLFF
TGTGCCAGCAGCCCAACAGAGACAACTAATGAAAAACTGTTTTTT
>TRBV7-6|15|TRBJ2-1|many|-
CASSPGSTVGGEQFF
TGTGCCAGCAGCCCCGGATCGACCGTGGGCGGTGAGCAGTTCTTC
>TRBV7-8|13|TRBJ1-5|many|-
CASRLGGDQPQHF
TGTGCCAGCAGGTTAGGGGGGGACCAGCCCCAGCATTTT
>TRBV7-2|13|TRBJ1-2|-|-
CASSLGKGYGYTF
TGTGCCAGCAGCTTAGGGAAGGGCTATGGCTACACCTTC
>TRBV29-1|14|TRBJ1-2|few|TRBD1
CSVETQTGGTGYTF
TGCAGCGTTGAAACCCAGACAGGGGGGACTGGCTACACCTTC
>TRBV25-1|14|TRBJ2-5|-|-
CASSDIVDQETQYF
TGTGCCAGCAGTGATATCGTAGACCAAGAGACCCAGTACTTC
>TRBV7-9|16|TRBJ1-6|few|TRBD1
CASSLARQGIGSPLHF
TGTGCCAGCAGCTTAGCGAGACAGGGAATCGGTTCACCCCTCCACTTT
>TRBV20-1|11|TRBJ2-5|-|TRBD2
CSARGDLAGYF
TGCAGTGCTAGAGGGGATCTAGCGGGTTACTTC
>TRBV19|13|TRBJ1-5|-|-
CASSRALNQPQHF
TGTGCCAGTAGTAGGGCCTTGAATCAGCCCCAGCATTTT
>TRBV14|15|TRBJ1-1|-|TRBD1
CASSHRQGANTEAFF
TGTGCCAGCAGCCATCGACAGGGGGCGAACACTGAAGCTTTCTTT
>TRBV7-3|14|TRBJ2-1|many|TRBD2
CASSPPGLAGEQFF
TGTGCCAGCAGCCCACCGGGACTAGCGGGTGAGCAGTTCTTC
>TRBV2|13|TRBJ2-7|-|-
CASSIPHSHEQYF
TGTGCCAGCAGTATTCCCCACAGCCACGAGCAGTACTTC
>TRBV20-1|18|TRBJ2-5|-|TRBD1
CSARDLPPGTGRRETQYF
TGCAGTGCTAGAGATCTTCCCCCCGGGACAGGGAGGAGAGAGACCCAGTACTTC
>TRBV20-1|14|TRBJ1-1|many|-
CSATAVAANTEAFF
TGCAGTGCTACGGCGGTGGCCGCGAACACTGAAGCTTTCTTT
>TRBV7-6|16|TRBJ2-7|many|-
CASSTWTKGHGYEQYF
TGTGCCAGCAGCACGTGGACGAAGGGCCACGGATACGAGCAGTACTTC
>TRBV7-9|13|TRBJ2-7|many|TRBD1
CASSVGQTYEQYF
TGTGCCAGCAGCGTGGGACAGACCTACGAGCAGTACTTC
>TRBV7-9|15|TRBJ2-7|many|TRBD2
CASSSDGTSRREQYF
TGTGCCAGCAGCTCTGATGGGACTAGCAGAAGGGAGCAGTACTTC
>TRBV7-2|18|TRBJ2-2|many|TRBD2
CASPREGLADPNTGELFF
TGTGCCAGCCCCAGGGAGGGACTAGCGGACCCGAACACCGGGGAGCTGTTTTTT
>TRBV7-2|15|TRBJ2-7|many|TRBD1
CASSLGTGGVYEQYF
TGTGCCAGCAGCCTCGGGACAGGAGGGGTTTACGAGCAGTACTTC
>TRBV20-1|13|TRBJ1-2|few|-
CSAPSQGRYGYTF
TGCAGTGCTCCCTCCCAAGGGAGGTATGGCTACACCTTC
>TRBV28|15|TRBJ1-3|many|-
CASRDSRFSGNTIYF
TGTGCCAGCAGGGACTCTCGATTCTCTGGAAACACCATATATTTT
>TRBV4-1|15|TRBJ2-3|few|-
CASSQDRIGTDTQYF
TGCGCCAGCAGCCAAGATCGGATCGGGACAGATACGCAGTATTTT
>TRBV20-1|16|TRBJ1-6|once|-
CSARELTGDSGSPLHF
TGCAGTGCTAGGGAGTTGACGGGGGACTCGGGTTCACCCCTCCACTTT
>TRBV11-3|15|TRBJ2-1|many|-
CASSLDGTSYNEQFF
TGTGCCAGCAGCTTAGACGGGACTTCCTACAATGAGCAGTTCTTC
>TRBV28|14|TRBJ1-3|-|-
CASSLREGGNTIYF
TGTGCCAGCAGTCTGCGGGAGGGTGGAAACACCATATATTTT
>TRBV29-1|15|TRBJ2-3|few|-
CSVNTRDFRTDTQYF
TGCAGCGTTAACACCCGGGACTTTCGCACAGATACGCAGTATTTT
>TRBV10-3|13|TRBJ2-7|-|-
CAIKPSYGYEQYF
TGTGCCATCAAGCCCTCGTACGGCTACGAGCAGTACTTC
>TRBV2|12|TRBJ1-4|few|-
CASSPRSEKLFF
TGTGCCAGCAGTCCACGTAGTGAAAAACTGTTTTTT
>TRBV7-2|16|TRBJ2-1|many|-
CASSLEAVGGYNEQFF
TGTGCCAGCAGCTTAGAGGCCGTCGGCGGCTACAATGAGCAGTTCTTC
>TRBV29-1|12|TRBJ1-1|few|-
CSVERGNTEAFF
TGCAGCGTTGAGCGTGGTAACACTGAAGCTTTCTTT
>TRBV2|15|TRBJ2-2|few|-
CASSELQEDTGELFF
TGTGCCAGCAGTGAACTACAGGAGGACACCGGGGAGCTGTTTTTT